This entry describes one T cell receptor (beta chain). The data belong to a study of cytomegalovirus exposure and HLA in healthy donors. Turning to the study itself: Most donors, around 81% of more than 300 genotyped, fell in the Caucasian-associated ancestry cluster.

A multiplex PCR was run with 60 Vbeta primers and 13 Jbeta primers. In the original analysis: Later, an analysis found tens of millions of unique TCR beta chains, and roughly 10 million of these were shared. Clones were sequenced by immunoSEQ multiplex PCR, and TCRdb holds only the in-frame ones, with some missing. D and trimming come from the DNA, and the V and J calls and clone size come from that table. The data contain 90,000 to 120,000 clones, approximately 74% of them singletons. Germline lookup yields CDR1 GTSNPN and CDR2 SVGIG (reference sequence). V was trimmed by 5 bases and J by 9 bases, leaving 20 bases between them. The CDR3 consists of 15 residues. The donors gave bone marrow, and they were healthy.

The sequenced material came from PBMCs. This chain connects TRBV30 to TRBJ1-6; TRBD1 is a possible D gene (5 bases). The receptor was isolated from a woman aged 40 to 55 in good health and CMV-seropositive. The CDR3 loop is CAWDTQPGGGSPLHF. In nucleotides, the CDR3 is TGTGCCTGGGACACCCAACCCGGGGGGGGTTCACCCCTCCACTTT.